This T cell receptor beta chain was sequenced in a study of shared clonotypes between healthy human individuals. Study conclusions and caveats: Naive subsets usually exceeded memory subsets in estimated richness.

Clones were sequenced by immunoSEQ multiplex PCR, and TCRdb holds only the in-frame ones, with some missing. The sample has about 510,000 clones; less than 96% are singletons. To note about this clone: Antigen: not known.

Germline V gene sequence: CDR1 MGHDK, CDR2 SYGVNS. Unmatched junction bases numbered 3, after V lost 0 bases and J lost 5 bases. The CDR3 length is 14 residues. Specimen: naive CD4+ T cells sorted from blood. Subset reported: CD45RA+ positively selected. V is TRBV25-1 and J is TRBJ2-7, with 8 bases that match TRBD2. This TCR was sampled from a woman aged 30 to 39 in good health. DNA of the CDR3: TGTGCCAGCAGTGAATATGCGGGGGGTCACGAGCAGTACTTC. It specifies CASSEYAGGHEQYF.